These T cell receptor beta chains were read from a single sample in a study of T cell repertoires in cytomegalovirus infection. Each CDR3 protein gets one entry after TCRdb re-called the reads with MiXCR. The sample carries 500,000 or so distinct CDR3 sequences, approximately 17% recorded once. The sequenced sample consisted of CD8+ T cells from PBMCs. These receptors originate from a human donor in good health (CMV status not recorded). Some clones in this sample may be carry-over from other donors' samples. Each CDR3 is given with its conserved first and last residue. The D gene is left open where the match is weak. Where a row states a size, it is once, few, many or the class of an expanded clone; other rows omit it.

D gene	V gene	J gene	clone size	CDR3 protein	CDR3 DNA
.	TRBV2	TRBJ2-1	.	CASRGEGGSYNEQFF	TGTGCCAGCAGGGGGGAGGGGGGCTCCTACAATGAGCAGTTCTTC
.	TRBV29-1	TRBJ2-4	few	CSVLIAKNIQYF	TGCAGCGTACTTATAGCCAAAAACATTCAGTACTTC
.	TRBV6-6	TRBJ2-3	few	CASSPGTAGTQYF	TGTGCCAGCAGCCCCGGGACTGCGGGTACGCAGTATTTT
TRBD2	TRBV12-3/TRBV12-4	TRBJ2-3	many	CASVAGNTDTQYF	TGTGCCAGCGTAGCGGGGAACACAGATACGCAGTATTTT
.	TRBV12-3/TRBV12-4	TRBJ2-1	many	CASSQGTLAPYNEQFF	TGTGCCAGCAGTCAGGGGACTCTGGCCCCCTACAATGAGCAGTTCTTC
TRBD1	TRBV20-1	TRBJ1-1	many	CSATTGEVEAFF	TGCAGTGCAACAACAGGGGAGGTTGAAGCTTTCTTT
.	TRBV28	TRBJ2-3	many	CASSSLSDGDNIPDTQYF	TGTGCCAGCAGTTCTTTATCCGATGGGGACAACATCCCAGATACGCAGTATTTT
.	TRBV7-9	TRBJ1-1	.	CASSSIDTEAFF	TGTGCCAGCAGCTCGATAGACACTGAAGCTTTCTTT
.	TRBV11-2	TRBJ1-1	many	CASSLFYTEAFF	TGTGCCAGCAGCTTATTTTACACTGAAGCTTTCTTT
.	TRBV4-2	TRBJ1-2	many	CASSQAGADGYTF	TGTGCCAGCAGCCAAGCGGGGGCCGATGGCTACACCTTC
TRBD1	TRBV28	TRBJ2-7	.	CASSLVRTGSYEQYF	TGTGCCAGCAGTTTAGTCAGGACAGGCTCCTACGAGCAGTACTTC
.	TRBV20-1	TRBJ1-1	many	CSVSTGGTPEAFF	TGCAGTGTTTCGACAGGTGGAACCCCTGAAGCTTTCTTT
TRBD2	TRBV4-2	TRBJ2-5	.	CDSSPSRGGIQETQYF	TGTGACAGCAGCCCCTCACGGGGGGGGATCCAAGAGACCCAGTACTTC
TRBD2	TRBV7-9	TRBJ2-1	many	CASSLRLADYNEQFF	TGTGCCAGCAGCTTACGTCTAGCGGACTACAATGAGCAGTTCTTC
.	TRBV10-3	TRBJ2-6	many	CAIRVGRISGANVLTF	TGTGCCATCAGGGTTGGGAGGATCTCTGGGGCCAACGTCCTGACTTTC
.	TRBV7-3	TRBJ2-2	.	CASSPRIVAARTGELFF	TGTGCCAGCAGCCCCCGAATAGTAGCTGCGCGAACCGGGGAGCTGTTTTTT
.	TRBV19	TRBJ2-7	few	CASSSGPGTDYEQYF	TGTGCCAGTAGTTCAGGCCCCGGCACAGACTACGAGCAGTACTTC
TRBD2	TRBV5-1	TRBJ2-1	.	CASSLEASGGGSSYNEQFF	TGCGCCAGCAGCTTGGAGGCCAGCGGGGGGGGAAGCTCCTACAATGAGCAGTTCTTC
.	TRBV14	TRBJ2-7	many	CASSQDGRTTYEQYF	TGTGCCAGCAGCCAAGACGGGCGGACTACCTACGAGCAGTACTTC
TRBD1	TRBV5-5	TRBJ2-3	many	CASSLAKGDRAFTQYF	TGTGCCAGCAGCTTGGCGAAGGGGGACAGGGCGTTTACGCAGTATTTT
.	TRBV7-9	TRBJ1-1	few	CASTDTGWNTEAFF	TGTGCCAGCACAGACACAGGGTGGAACACTGAAGCTTTCTTT
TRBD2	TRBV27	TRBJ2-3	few	CASSGRTSGTDTQYF	TGTGCCAGCAGCGGCCGGACTAGCGGCACAGATACGCAGTATTTT
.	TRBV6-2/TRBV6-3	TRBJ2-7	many	CASSYDRLYEQYF	TGTGCCAGCAGTTACGACAGGCTCTACGAGCAGTACTTC
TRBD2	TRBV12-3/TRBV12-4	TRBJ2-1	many	CASCASGRINEQFF	TGTGCCAGCTGTGCTAGCGGGAGGATCAATGAGCAGTTCTTC
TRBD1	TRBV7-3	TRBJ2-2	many	CASSPGTGMNTGELFF	TGTGCCAGCAGCCCCGGGACAGGGATGAACACCGGGGAGCTGTTTTTT